This record concerns one TCR beta chain sequence. The antigen is unknown. CDR1 is MGHDK, CDR2 SYGVNS, per germline. The CDR3 covers 14 residues. J gave up 2 bases and V 8 bases, and 8 bases lay outside the gene matches. For repertoire sequencing, the TCR beta CDR3 regions were amplified from RNA transcripts. An initial RT-PCR round employing HTBI primers preceded a second-round multiplex PCR. TCRdb passed the multiplex PCR reads through MiXCR, listing each CDR3 protein once. The repertoire has roughly 1.1 million distinct CDR3 sequences, about two fifths of them found once; the top ten carry around 10%. Patients newly diagnosed with hyperthyroidism, under 2 months' duration, were aged 18 to 65, the study reports. The sample is drawn from a study of Graves' ophthalmopathy and Graves' hyperthyroidism. Study-level findings and limits: Built on 13 signatures, a model told ophthalmopathy apart from stable hyperthyroidism with almost 90% sensitivity and almost 84% specificity. As the model predicted ophthalmopathy progression, it achieved a sensitivity of 70.59% and a specificity of approximately 72%.

Sequencing was carried out using peripheral blood or thyroid tissue (not recorded which). This chain uses TRBV25-1 with TRBJ2-5; TRBD2 matches 7 bases. The TCR sequence derives from an adult man with Graves' hyperthyroidism. The CDR3 sequence: CASRWASGQETQYF. The DNA for the CDR3 is TGTGCCAGCCGGTGGGCTAGCGGACAAGAGACCCAGTACTTC.